This record looks at one TCR beta chain sequence and its context. Its antigen is not known. This entry belongs to a study of blood T cells in healthy people across ages. PCR was performed a second time for roughly 7 to 11 cycles using a sample-barcoded 5' primer and a J-beta primer mix. A template-switch adaptor containing 12 random nucleotides labeled each cDNA molecule. TCRdb reprocessed the 5' RACE reads with MiXCR, giving one entry per CDR3 protein. Of around 1,800,000 distinct CDR3 sequences listed, about 39% were seen once; the top ten hold roughly 23%. Study observations and caveats: Older age went with lower TCR beta diversity per million T cells, in a roughly linear way.

The length of the CDR3 is 13 residues. V dropped 8 bases and J dropped 7 bases, with 18 bases sitting between them. Germline V gene lookup returns CDR1 SNHLY and CDR2 FYNNEI. Russia was home to the donors, healthy Caucasian individuals aged about 6 to 90. The study isolated at least 6.5 million PBMCs from each sample. The clonotype originates from a human donor in good health. The sample taken for sequencing was blood. The chain has TRBV2 and TRBJ2-7, with TRBD2 as a possible D gene (6 bases). The CDR3 sequence: CASLGRRRGEQYF. The CDR3 DNA reads TGTGCCAGCTTGGGTAGGCGGCGGGGTGAGCAGTACTTC.